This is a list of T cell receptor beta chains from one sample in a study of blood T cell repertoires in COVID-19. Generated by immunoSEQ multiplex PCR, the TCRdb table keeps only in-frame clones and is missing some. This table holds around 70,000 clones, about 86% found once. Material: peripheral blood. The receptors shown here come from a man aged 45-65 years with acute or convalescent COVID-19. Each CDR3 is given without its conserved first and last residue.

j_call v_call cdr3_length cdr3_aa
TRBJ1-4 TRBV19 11 ASRVENNEKLF
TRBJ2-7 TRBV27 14 ASKPSDSGGTYEQY
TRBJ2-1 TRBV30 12 AWSGGGDDNEQF
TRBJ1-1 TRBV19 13 ASSIGTGVNTEAF
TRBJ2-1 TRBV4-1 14 ASSPRGTTLYNEQF
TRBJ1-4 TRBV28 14 ASSLGSGATNEKLF
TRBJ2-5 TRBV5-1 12 ASSQQGPQETQY
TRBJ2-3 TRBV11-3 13 ASSRGDVGKNTQY
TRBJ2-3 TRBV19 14 ASSIVASSSTDTQY
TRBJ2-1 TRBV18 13 ASSPTGQAYNEQF
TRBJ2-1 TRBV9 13 ASSPTPLGVVEQF
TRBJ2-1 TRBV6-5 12 ASHKVGGYNEQF
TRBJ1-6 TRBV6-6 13 ASSYGQGYNSPLH
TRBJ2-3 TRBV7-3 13 ASTLAGMPGDTQY
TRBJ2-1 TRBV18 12 ASSPLFQQGEQF
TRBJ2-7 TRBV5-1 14 ASTFLGGSVSYEQY
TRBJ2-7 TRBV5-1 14 ASSLAGGLSSYEQY
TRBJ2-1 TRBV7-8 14 ASSPTPGGLYNEQF
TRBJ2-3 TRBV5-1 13 ASSPGTSGADTQY
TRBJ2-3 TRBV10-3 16 AVRRTLGGHGSTDTQY
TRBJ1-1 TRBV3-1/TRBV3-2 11 ASSPRGHTEAF
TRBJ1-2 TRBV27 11 ASSRPDNYGYT